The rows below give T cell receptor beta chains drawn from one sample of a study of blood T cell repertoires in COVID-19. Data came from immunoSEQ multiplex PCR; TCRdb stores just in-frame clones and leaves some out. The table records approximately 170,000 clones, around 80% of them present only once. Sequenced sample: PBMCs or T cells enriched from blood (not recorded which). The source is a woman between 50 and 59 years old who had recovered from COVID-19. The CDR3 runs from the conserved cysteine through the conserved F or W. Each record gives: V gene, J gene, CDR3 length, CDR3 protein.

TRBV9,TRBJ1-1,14,CASSVGELNTEAFF
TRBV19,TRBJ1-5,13,CASADISNQPQHF
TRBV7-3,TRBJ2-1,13,CASSFREGNEQFF
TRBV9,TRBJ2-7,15,CASSVDQGSSYEQYF
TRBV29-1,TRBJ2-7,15,CSVELAGDLNYEQYF
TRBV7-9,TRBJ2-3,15,CASSRTSGRTDTQYF
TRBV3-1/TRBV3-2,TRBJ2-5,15,CASSLVYRAQETQYF
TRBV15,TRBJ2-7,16,CATSREFIGGADEQYF
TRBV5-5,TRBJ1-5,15,CASSFGIDRYQPQHF
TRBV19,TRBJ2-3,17,CASSPRGTSGIADTQYF
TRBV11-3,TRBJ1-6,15,CASSLDRRANSPLHF
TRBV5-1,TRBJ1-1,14,CASSLTATNTEAFF
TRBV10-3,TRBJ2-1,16,CAISESILAGGNEQFF
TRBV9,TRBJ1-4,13,CASSVAANEKLFF
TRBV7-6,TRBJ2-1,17,CASSLALPRTGGDEQFF
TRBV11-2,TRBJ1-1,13,CASSLSLNTEAFF
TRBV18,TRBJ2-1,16,CASSPGQGSSYNEQFF
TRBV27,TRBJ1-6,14,CASSFARGYSPLHF
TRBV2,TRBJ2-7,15,CASSEKAGSLDEQYF
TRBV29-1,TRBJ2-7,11,CSVNRAYEQYF
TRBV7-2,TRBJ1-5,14,CASSSGGGSQPQHF
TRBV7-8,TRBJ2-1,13,CASSSLRANEQFF
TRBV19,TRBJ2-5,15,CASSAPGLAKETQYF
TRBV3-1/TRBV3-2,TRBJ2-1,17,CASSQARGLAGDNEQFF
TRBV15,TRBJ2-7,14,CATRGPGSNYEQYF
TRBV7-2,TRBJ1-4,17,CASSLARQLATNEKLFF
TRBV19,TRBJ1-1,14,CASSRDRLNTEAFF
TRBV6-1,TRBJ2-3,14,CASSELQYTDTQYF
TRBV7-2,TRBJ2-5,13,CASSLAPEETQYF
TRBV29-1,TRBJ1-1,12,CSVVSGRTEAFF
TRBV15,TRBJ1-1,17,CATSRDARGQGWTEAFF
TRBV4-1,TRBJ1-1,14,CASRLGQENTEAFF
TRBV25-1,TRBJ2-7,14,CASSRDSQSYEQYF
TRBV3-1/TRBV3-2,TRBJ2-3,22,CASSQEENSDRGRESLMDTQYF
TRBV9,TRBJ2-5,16,CASSVDSQRGRETQYF
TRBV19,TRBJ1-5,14,CASTQTGDVQPQHF
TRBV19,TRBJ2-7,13,CASSGVFSYEQYF
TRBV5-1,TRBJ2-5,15,CASSLVLGGQETQYF
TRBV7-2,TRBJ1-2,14,CASSLARGHYGYTF
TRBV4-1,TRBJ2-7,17,CASSQVGLAGANYEQYF
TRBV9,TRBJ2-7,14,CASSVPYYSYEQYF
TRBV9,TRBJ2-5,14,CASSVGGVQETQYF
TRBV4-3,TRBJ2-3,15,CASSLTGFGTDTQYF
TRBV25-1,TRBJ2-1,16,CASSEFSGTADNEQFF
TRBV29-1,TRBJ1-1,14,CSVTGRMSNTEAFF
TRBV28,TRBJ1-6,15,CASSPPNPSSAPLHF